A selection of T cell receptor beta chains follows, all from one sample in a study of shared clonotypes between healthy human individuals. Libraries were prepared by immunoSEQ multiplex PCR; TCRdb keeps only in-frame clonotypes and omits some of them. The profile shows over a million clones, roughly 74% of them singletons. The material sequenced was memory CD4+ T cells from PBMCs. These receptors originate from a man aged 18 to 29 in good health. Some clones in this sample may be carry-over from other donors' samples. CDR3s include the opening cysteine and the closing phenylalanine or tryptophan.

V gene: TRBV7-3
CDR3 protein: CASSLSLAGVDEQYF

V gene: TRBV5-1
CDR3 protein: CASSLGQGQSSYEQYF

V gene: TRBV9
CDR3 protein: CASSPGVNTEAFF

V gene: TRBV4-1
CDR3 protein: CASSQDGGKQYF

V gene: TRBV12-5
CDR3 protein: CASGRLGEQYF

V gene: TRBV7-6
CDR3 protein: CASSFRGTDTQYF

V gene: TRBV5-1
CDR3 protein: CASSLRPGSPYEQYF

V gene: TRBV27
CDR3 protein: CASSLGPYGGRRYTGELFF

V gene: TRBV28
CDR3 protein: CASRRDRSSNNSPLHF

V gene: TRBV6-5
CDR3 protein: CASGGAHQPQHF

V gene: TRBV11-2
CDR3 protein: CASSPGAMYQETQYF

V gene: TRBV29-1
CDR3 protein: CSVWTGVEQYF

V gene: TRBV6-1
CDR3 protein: CASSLPETQYF

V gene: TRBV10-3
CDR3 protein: CAHHEVGYEQYF

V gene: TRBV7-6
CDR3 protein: CASSPNPEGSYGYTF

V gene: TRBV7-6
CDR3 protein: CASSRQPQRNSGANVLTF

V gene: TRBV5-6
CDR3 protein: CASSLRQSAYEQYF

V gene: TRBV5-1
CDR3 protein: CASSLFWGATSTDTQYF

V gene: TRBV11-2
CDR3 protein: CASSSIRTGGYGYTF

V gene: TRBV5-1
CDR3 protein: CASSGGQGPSSGANVLTF

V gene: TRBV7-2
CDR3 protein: CASSSIQGNQPQHF

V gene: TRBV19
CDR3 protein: CASSRDSTTLYEQFF

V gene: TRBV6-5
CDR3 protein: CASSALAGNTGELFF

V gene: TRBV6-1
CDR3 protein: CASTPREGIAYEQYF

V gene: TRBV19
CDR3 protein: CASSMRANYGYTF

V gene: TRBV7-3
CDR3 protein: CASSSRPRSSYNEQFF

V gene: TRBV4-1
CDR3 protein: CASTPGLGAGANVLTF

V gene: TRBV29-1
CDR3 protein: CSVGPASDTQYF

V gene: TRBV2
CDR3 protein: CASSEYTEAFF